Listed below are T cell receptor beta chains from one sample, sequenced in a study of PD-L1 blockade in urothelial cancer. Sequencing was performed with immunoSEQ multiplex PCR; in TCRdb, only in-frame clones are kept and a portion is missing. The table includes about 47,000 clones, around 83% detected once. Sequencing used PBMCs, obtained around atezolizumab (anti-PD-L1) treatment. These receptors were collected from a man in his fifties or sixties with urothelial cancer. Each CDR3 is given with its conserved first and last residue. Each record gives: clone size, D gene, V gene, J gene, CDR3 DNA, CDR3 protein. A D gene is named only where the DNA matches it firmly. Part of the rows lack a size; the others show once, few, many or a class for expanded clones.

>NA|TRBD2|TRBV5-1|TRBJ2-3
TGCGCCAGCCACAAACTAGCGGGAGCCGGCACAGATACGCAGTATTTT
CASHKLAGAGTDTQYF
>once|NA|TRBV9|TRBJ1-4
TGTGCCAGCAGCGTAGAGGACAGAACAACTAATGAAAAACTGTTTTTT
CASSVEDRTTNEKLFF
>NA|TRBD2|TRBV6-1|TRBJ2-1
TGTGCCACCCAAAGGGGACTAGGGGCCTACAATGAGCAGTTCTTC
CATQRGLGAYNEQFF
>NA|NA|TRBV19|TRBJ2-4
TGTGCCAGTAGTACTCCGGGGAGCCTAGCCAAAAACATTCAGTACTTC
CASSTPGSLAKNIQYF
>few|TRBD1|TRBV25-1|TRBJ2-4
TGTGCCAGCAGCTACTCCGGGACAGGAACTTCCAAAAACATTCAGTACTTC
CASSYSGTGTSKNIQYF
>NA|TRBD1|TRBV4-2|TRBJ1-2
TGTGCCAGCAGCCCGTTGGGCGACAGGGGCAACTATGGCTACACCTTC
CASSPLGDRGNYGYTF
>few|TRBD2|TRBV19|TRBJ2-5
TGTGCCAGTAGTAGGACTAGCGGGAGTGTGGAGACCCAGTACTTC
CASSRTSGSVETQYF
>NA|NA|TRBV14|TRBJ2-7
TGTGCCAGCAGCCAAGTGGATGGAGTCGGCTACGAGCAGTACTTC
CASSQVDGVGYEQYF
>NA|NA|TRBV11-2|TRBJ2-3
TGTGCCAGCAGCTTAGCAGCCGGGAAGATCACAGATACGCAGTATTTT
CASSLAAGKITDTQYF
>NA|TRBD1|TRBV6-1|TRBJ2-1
TGTGCCAGCACCGGGACAGCTTACAATGAGCAGTTCTTC
CASTGTAYNEQFF
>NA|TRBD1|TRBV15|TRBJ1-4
TGTGCCACCGTGCGGGACAGAGCAACTAATGAAAAACTGTTTTTT
CATVRDRATNEKLFF
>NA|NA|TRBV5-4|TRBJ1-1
TGTGCCAGCAGCCGGGGGGGTCGCGGCGTTCGGACTGAAGCTTTCTTT
CASSRGGRGVRTEAFF
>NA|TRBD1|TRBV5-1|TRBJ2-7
TGCGCCAGCAGCTTGGGGGACAGGGGTCCCGAGCAGTACTTC
CASSLGDRGPEQYF
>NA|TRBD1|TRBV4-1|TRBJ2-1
TGCGCCAGCAGCTACCGGACAGGTGACTACAATGAGCAGTTCTTC
CASSYRTGDYNEQFF
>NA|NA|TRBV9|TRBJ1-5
TGTGCCAGCAGCGTAGGGGGAGGGAACAATCAGCCCCAGCATTTT
CASSVGGGNNQPQHF
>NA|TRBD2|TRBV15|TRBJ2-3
TGTGCCACCAGCAGAGATGGGATTAGCGGGATCACAGATACGCAGTATTTT
CATSRDGISGITDTQYF
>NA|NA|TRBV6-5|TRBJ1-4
TGTGCCAGCAGTTATAGGGGGTCATCAACTAATGAAAAACTGTTTTTT
CASSYRGSSTNEKLFF
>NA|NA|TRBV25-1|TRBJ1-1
TGTGCCAGCAGTGGGAGGTTTGAAGCTTTCTTT
CASSGRFEAFF
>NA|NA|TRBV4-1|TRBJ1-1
TGCGCCAGCAGCCAAGAAGGTGAGTGGCGAGGGAACACTGAAGCTTTCTTT
CASSQEGEWRGNTEAFF
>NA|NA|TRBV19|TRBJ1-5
TGTGCCAGTATACCCGGGGGGGGAGGGGCACAGCCCCAGCATTTT
CASIPGGGGAQPQHF
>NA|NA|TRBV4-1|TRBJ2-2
TGCGCCAGCAGCTCCACGGCGGGCAGTTCGAACACCGGGGAGCTGTTTTTT
CASSSTAGSSNTGELFF
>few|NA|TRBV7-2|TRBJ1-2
TGTGCCAGCAGCAGCAGGGTAAACTATGGCTACACCTTC
CASSSRVNYGYTF
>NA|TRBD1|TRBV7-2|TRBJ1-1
TGTGCCAGCAGCTTAGAAGGGGGCATAAAGAACACTGAAGCTTTCTTT
CASSLEGGIKNTEAFF
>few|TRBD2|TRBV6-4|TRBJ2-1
TGTGCCAGCAGTGACCTCCCTAGCGGGGGGGCCCTTGAGCAGTTCTTC
CASSDLPSGGALEQFF
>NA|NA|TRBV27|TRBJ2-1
TGTGCCAGCAGTCACCAGACTTATCGGAACGCGCAGTTCTTC
CASSHQTYRNAQFF
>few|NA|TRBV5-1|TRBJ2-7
TGCGCCAGCAGCCTATTAAGAGACGAGCAGTACTTC
CASSLLRDEQYF
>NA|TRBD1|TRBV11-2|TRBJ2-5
TGTGCCAGCAGCCCTTGGCCAGGGGGAGAGACCCAGTACTTC
CASSPWPGGETQYF
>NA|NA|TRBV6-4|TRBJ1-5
TGTGCCAGCAGTGAGGGGCCCGGAGGCAATCAGCCCCAGCATTTT
CASSEGPGGNQPQHF
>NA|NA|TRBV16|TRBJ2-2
TGTGCCAGCAGCCAATCGTGGACACCCACCGGGGAGCTGTTTTTT
CASSQSWTPTGELFF
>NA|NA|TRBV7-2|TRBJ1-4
TGTGCCAGCAGCGTGACGGTGCAGGGTTATGAAAAACTGTTTTTT
CASSVTVQGYEKLFF
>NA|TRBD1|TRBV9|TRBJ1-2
TGTGCCAGCAGCGTCGACAGGGGGCTTAGTGGCTACACCTTC
CASSVDRGLSGYTF
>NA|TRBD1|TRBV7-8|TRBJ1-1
TGTGCCAGCAGCATAAATACAGGGGTAACTGAAGCTTTCTTT
CASSINTGVTEAFF